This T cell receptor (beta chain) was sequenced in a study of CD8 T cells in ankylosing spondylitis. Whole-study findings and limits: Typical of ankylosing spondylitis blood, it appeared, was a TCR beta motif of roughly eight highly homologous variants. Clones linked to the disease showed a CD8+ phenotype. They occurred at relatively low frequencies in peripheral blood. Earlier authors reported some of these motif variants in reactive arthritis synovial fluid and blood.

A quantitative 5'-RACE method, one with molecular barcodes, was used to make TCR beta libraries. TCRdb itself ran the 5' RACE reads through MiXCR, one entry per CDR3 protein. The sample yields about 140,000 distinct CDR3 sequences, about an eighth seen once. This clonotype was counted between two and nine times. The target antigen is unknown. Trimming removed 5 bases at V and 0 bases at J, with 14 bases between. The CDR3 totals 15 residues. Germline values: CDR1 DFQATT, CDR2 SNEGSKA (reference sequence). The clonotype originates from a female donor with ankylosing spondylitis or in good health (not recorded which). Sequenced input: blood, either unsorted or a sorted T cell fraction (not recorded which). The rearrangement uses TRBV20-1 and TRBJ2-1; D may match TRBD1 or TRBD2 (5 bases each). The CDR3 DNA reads TGCAGTGCTGTAGGGACCCCGAGCTCCTACAATGAGCAGTTCTTC. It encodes CSAVGTPSSYNEQFF.